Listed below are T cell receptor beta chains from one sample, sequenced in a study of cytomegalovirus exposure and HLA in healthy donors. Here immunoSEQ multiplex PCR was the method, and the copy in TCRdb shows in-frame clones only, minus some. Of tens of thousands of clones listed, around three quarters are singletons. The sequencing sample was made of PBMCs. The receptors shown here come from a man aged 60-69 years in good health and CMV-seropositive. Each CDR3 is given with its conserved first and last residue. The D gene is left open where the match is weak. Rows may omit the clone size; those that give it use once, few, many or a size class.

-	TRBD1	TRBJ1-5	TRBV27	CASRPLTGFDQPQHF	TGTGCCAGCAGGCCCTTGACAGGGTTTGATCAGCCCCAGCATTTT
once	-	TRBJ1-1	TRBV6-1	CASSPQGLVTEAFF	TGTGCCAGCAGTCCACAGGGTTTGGTCACTGAAGCTTTCTTT
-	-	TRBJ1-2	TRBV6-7	CASVPDFYGYTF	TGTGCCAGCGTCCCCGACTTCTATGGCTACACCTTC
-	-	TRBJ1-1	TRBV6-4	CASSDSYLTEAFF	TGTGCCAGCAGTGACTCGTATCTCACTGAAGCTTTCTTT
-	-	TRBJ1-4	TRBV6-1	CASSEPGLGNEKLFF	TGTGCCAGCAGTGAACCAGGGCTTGGTAATGAAAAACTGTTTTTT
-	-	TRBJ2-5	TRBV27	CASSLWQGGGETQYF	TGTGCCAGCAGTTTATGGCAGGGAGGGGGAGAGACCCAGTACTTC
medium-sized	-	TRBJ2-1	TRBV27	CASSYSRGDEQFF	TGTGCCAGCAGTTACTCCAGGGGAGATGAGCAGTTCTTC
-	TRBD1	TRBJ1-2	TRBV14	CASSPEDRVTYGYTF	TGTGCCAGCAGCCCCGAGGACAGGGTCACTTATGGCTACACCTTC
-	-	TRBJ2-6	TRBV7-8	CASSRQGSGANVLTF	TGTGCCAGCAGCCGCCAGGGGTCTGGGGCCAACGTCCTGACTTTC
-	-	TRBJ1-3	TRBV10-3	CASRGGSGNTIYF	TGTGCCTCCCGAGGAGGCTCTGGAAACACCATATATTTT
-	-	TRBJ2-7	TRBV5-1	CASSLAQGSYEQYF	TGCGCCAGCAGCTTGGCACAGGGCTCCTACGAGCAGTACTTC
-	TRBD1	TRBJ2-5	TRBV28	CASSLWPSGGGKETQYF	TGTGCCAGCAGTTTATGGCCCTCAGGGGGTGGGAAAGAGACCCAGTACTTC
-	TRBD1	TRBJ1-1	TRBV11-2	CASSSGPMNRGTEAFF	TGTGCCAGCAGTTCGGGACCCATGAACAGGGGCACTGAAGCTTTCTTT
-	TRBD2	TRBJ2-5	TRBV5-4	CASSPVEAGVETQYF	TGTGCCAGCAGCCCGGTCGAAGCGGGGGTGGAGACCCAGTACTTC
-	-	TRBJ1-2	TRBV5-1	CASSLALANYGYTF	TGCGCCAGCAGCTTGGCCCTCGCTAACTATGGCTACACCTTC
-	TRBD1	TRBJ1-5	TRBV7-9	CASSSTRDRGDQPQHF	TGTGCCAGCAGCTCGACACGGGACAGGGGGGATCAGCCCCAGCATTTT
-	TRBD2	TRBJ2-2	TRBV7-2	CASSPSGGAPTGELFF	TGTGCCAGCAGCCCCAGCGGGGGGGCGCCCACCGGGGAGCTGTTTTTT
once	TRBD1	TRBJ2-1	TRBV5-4	CASSRTGRTANEQFF	TGTGCCAGCAGCAGGACAGGGCGGACCGCAAATGAGCAGTTCTTC
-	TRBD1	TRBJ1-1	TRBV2	CATIRAKQGAGEAFF	TGTGCCACCATAAGGGCCAAACAGGGGGCTGGTGAAGCTTTCTTT
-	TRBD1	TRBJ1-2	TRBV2	CASSGPGTDTNYGYTF	TGTGCCAGCAGCGGCCCCGGGACAGACACTAACTATGGCTACACCTTC
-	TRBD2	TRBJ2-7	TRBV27	CASRGYGSGVGGEQYF	TGTGCCAGCAGGGGTTATGGTAGCGGGGTGGGGGGGGAGCAGTACTTC
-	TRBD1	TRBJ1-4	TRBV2	CASSGGQVGATNEKLFF	TGTGCCAGCAGCGGCGGACAGGTCGGAGCAACTAATGAAAAACTGTTTTTT
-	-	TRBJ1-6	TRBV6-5	CASRRTVFLNSPLHF	TGTGCCAGCAGGAGGACAGTATTCCTTAATTCACCCCTCCACTTT
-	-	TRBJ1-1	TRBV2	CASSLDRNTEAFF	TGTGCCAGCAGCCTAGACAGGAACACTGAAGCTTTCTTT
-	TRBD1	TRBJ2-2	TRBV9	CASSETGTANTGELFF	TGTGCCAGCAGCGAAACCGGGACAGCGAACACCGGGGAGCTGTTTTTT
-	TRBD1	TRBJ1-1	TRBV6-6	CASSYETGGRSTFF	TGTGCCAGCAGTTACGAGACAGGGGGTCGCTCAACTTTCTTT
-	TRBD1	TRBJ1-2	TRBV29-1	CSVDTGGDGGYTF	TGCAGCGTTGATACAGGGGGGGACGGTGGCTACACCTTC
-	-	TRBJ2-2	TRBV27	CASSLSGRNTGELFF	TGTGCCAGCAGTTTGTCGGGGAGAAACACCGGGGAGCTGTTTTTT
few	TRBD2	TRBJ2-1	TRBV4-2	CASSRSGGSYNEQFF	TGTGCCAGCAGTCGTTCGGGGGGCTCCTACAATGAGCAGTTCTTC